This TCR beta chain appears in the sequencing data of a study of T cells expressing NK-cell markers. Study at large: HCMV seropositivity characterized most of the eight sequenced donors, and seronegativity one.

The CDR3 covers 19 residues. Looked up from germline, CDR1 is LNHDA and CDR2 is SQIVND (reference sequence). Reprocessing the 5' RACE reads, TCRdb reports a single entry for every CDR3 protein and omits DNA. The sample has 300,000 to 500,000 distinct CDR3 sequences. The sequencing sample was made of blood T cells: a sorted CD56 or NKG2C T cell subset, CD4+ or CD8+ T cells, or bulk PBMC T cells (not recorded which). The TCR sequence derives from a woman between 50 and 59 years old in good health. This rearrangement joins TRBV19 to TRBJ2-2; TCRdb lists TRBD2, though no DNA is available to test this call. The CDR3 region is CASSIGGLAGHANTGELFF. Using reference TRBV19 and TRBJ2-2 for the parts outside the CDR3, the full variable domain is DGGITQSPKYLFRKEGQNVTLSCEQNLNHDAMYWYRQDPGQGLRLIYYSQIVNDFQKGDIAEGYSVSREKKESFPLTVTSAQKNPTAFYLCASSIGGLAGHANTGELFFGEGSRLTVL.